The clone carrying this T cell receptor beta chain was counted a few times. Its antigen is undetermined. Sorted naive or memory CD4+ cells met CEF peptides for around ten days. The data stem from a study of CD4 T cells in relation to SARS-CoV-2 and coronaviruses. About the research overall: The restricting HLA molecule for shared crossreactive spike epitopes was mapped. Study outcomes and limitations: In 55% to 75% of donors, memory CD4+ clonotypes crossrecognized SARS-CoV-2 and at least one common cold coronavirus spike.

CDR3 size: 11 residues. V was clipped by 8 bases and J by 11 bases, with 15 bases between them. From germline, CDR1 is MNHEY and CDR2 SVGAGI. Only in-frame clones appear in the TCRdb table, and some are missing; sequencing was by immunoSEQ multiplex PCR. The sample has 35,000 or so clones, over 75% seen once. The sequence was collected from an adult with COVID-19. This rearrangement joins TRBV6-5 to TRBJ1-2, with D unclear. The sample was memory CD4+ T cells from PBMCs, cultured in vitro. The CDR3 nucleotides are TGTGCCAGCTGGGCGGAGCGGGCATACACCTTC. It translates to CASWAERAYTF.